These 28 T cell receptor beta chains were sequenced from one sample in a study of shared clonotypes between healthy human individuals. The naive CD8 fraction comprised CD45RO-negative cells positively selected for CCR7 and excluded terminally differentiated effector memory CD45RA+ cells. TCRdb keeps only in-frame clones here, not all; method: immunoSEQ multiplex PCR. The data contain about 580,000 clones, roughly 98% of them seen just once; the ten biggest clones take up roughly 0.29%. The sequencing input was naive CD8+ T cells sorted from blood. The source is a man in his thirties or forties in good health.

The chain is built from TRBV7-9 and TRBJ1-3; 8 bases are shared with TRBD1. The germline CDR1 and CDR2 sequences are SEHNR and FQNEAQ (reference sequence). This CDR3 spans 16 amino acids. V shed 5 bases, J shed 3 bases, and the junction held 9 bases outside the gene matches. CDR3 sequence reads: CASSLRTGPGGNTIYF. CDR3 DNA sequence: TGTGCCAGCAGCCTCCGGACAGGGCCGGGTGGAAACACCATATATTTT.

This chain connects TRBV27 to TRBJ2-5, with D tentatively TRBD2 (6 bases). The CDR3 is 16 residues long. V lost 0 bases and J 2 bases, leaving 13 bases between the germline ends. Germline-derived CDR1 and CDR2 are MNHEY and SMNVEV (reference sequence). CDR3 loop: CASSLSPWGVQETQYF. Here the CDR3 DNA reads TGTGCCAGCAGTTTATCCCCCTGGGGGGTTCAAGAGACCCAGTACTTC.

The J gene is TRBJ2-1, the V gene TRBV5-1; TRBD2 agrees at 14 bases. With V trimmed by 2 bases and J by 6 bases, 10 bases remained unmatched. The CDR3 loop spans 18 amino acids. The germline V gene has CDR1 SGHRS and CDR2 YFSETQ. The CDR3 DNA reads as TGCGCCAGCAGCTTAGGACTAGCGGGAGGAACGGGTGGCAATGAGCAGTTCTTC. Protein sequence: CASSLGLAGGTGGNEQFF.

This sequence joins TRBV2 and TRBJ2-4; D is uncertain. The length of the CDR3 is 15 residues. Trimming pared 4 bases from V and 0 bases from J, leaving 10 bases between. Germline lookup yields CDR1 SNHLY and CDR2 FYNNEI. The CDR3 here is CASSVGDIAKNIQYF. CDR3 nucleotides: TGTGCCAGCAGTGTTGGGGATATAGCCAAAAACATTCAGTACTTC.

This chain joins TRBV7-9 and TRBJ2-5, with TRBD2 matching 7 bases. The V segment lost 3 bases and the J segment 1 base; nucleotides outside the gene matches: 5. Germline V gene data show CDR1 as SEHNR and CDR2 as FQNEAQ (reference sequence). This CDR3 is built from 15 residues. CDR3 protein: CASSLGGLGQETQYF. CDR3 in DNA: TGTGCCAGCAGCTTGGGAGGGTTGGGCCAAGAGACCCAGTACTTC.

The CDR3 DNA follows: TGTGCCAGCTCACGACCCACTTCGCTGGGGGAGCTGTTTTTT. Translating gives CASSRPTSLGELFF. The rearrangement joins TRBV5-4 to TRBJ2-2; no firm D call. The CDR3 contains 14 residues. Germline CDR1 reads SGHNT; CDR2 reads YYREEE (reference sequence). Trimming left V 7 bases short and J 8 bases short, with 18 bases between.

This chain joins TRBV10-2 and TRBJ2-7, with D maybe TRBD1 (6 bases). This CDR3 is 14 amino acids long. Per the germline V gene, CDR1 is WSHSY and CDR2 is SAAADI. Trimming pared 3 bases from V and 2 bases from J, leaving 11 bases between. CDR3 bases: TGCGCCAGCAGTGAAGACAGGATAGCCTACGAGCAGTACTTC. It codes for CASSEDRIAYEQYF.

The chain combines TRBV5-4 with TRBJ2-3; D may be TRBD1 (6 bases). Per the germline V gene, CDR1 is SGHNT and CDR2 is YYREEE (reference sequence). The CDR3 runs to 15 residues. The germline V and J ends were trimmed by 2 bases and 2 bases, with 12 bases remaining between them. CDR3 sequence reads: CASSFSGQTTDTQYF. The CDR3 bases are TGTGCCAGCAGCTTTTCAGGACAGACCACAGATACGCAGTATTTT.

V gene TRBV7-8 combines with J gene TRBJ2-2, with D perhaps TRBD1 or TRBD2 (6 bases each). CDR1 SGHVS and CDR2 FQNEAQ come from the germline V gene. The germline V and J ends were trimmed by 8 bases and 9 bases, with 16 bases remaining between them. The CDR3 runs to 13 residues. The CDR3 DNA reads TGTGCCAGCGGAACGTCCCGGGGGCGGGAGCTGTTTTTT. Its translation is CASGTSRGRELFF.

The V and J genes are TRBV7-9 and TRBJ2-1; 9 bases are shared with TRBD1. The trim removed 5 bases at V and 2 bases at J, leaving 10 bases unmatched. CDR3 length equals 17 residues. The germline V gene has CDR1 SEHNR and CDR2 FQNEAQ (reference sequence). CDR3: CASSPPKGTGPYNEQFF. Here the CDR3 DNA reads TGTGCCAGCAGCCCCCCAAAGGGGACAGGGCCCTACAATGAGCAGTTCTTC.

This sequence joins TRBV28 and TRBJ2-1; 12 nucleotides line up with TRBD2. Germline lookup yields CDR1 MDHEN and CDR2 SYDVKM. J lost 4 bases, V lost 3 bases, and 4 bases had no gene match. This CDR3 region has 16 residues. The DNA for the CDR3 is TGTGCCAGCAGTTTGCTCGGACTAGCGGGGTACAATGAGCAGTTCTTC. It translates to CASSLLGLAGYNEQFF.

The J gene is TRBJ2-7, the V gene TRBV6-1; D may be TRBD2 (6 bases). The germline V gene encodes CDR1 MNHNS and CDR2 SASEGT. V was pared by 4 bases and J by 0 bases, with 16 bases between. The CDR3 consists of 16 residues. CDR3 nucleotides: TGTGCCAGCAGTGCGCGAGGAGGGACGGCCTCCTACGAGCAGTACTTC. This gives the protein CASSARGGTASYEQYF.

The genes are TRBV27 and TRBJ1-5; no clear D. V was pared by 5 bases and J by 4 bases, with 15 bases between. Germline-derived CDR1 and CDR2 are MNHEY and SMNVEV (reference sequence). The CDR3 sequence is 15 residues long. Here the CDR3 DNA reads TGTGCCAGCAGTCAACACTTCCTTGTAAATCAGCCCCAGCATTTT. Its protein is CASSQHFLVNQPQHF.

CDR3 bases: TGTGCCATCAAGGCAGGGAACGAGCAGTACTTC. It translates to CAIKAGNEQYF. V usage is TRBV10-3 and J usage is TRBJ2-7; TRBD1 might be the D (5 bases). V shed 7 bases and J shed 5 bases, with 9 bases lying between them. The CDR3 has 11 amino acids. Germline lookup yields CDR1 ENHRY and CDR2 SYGVKD.

This chain links TRBV30 with TRBJ2-5; the D call may be TRBD1 or TRBD2 (5 bases each). CDR1 is GTSNPN, CDR2 SVGIG, per germline (reference sequence). The CDR3 is made up of 12 amino acids. V shed 5 bases and J shed 5 bases, with 12 bases lying between them. In DNA form, the CDR3 reads TGTGCCTGGGGGGACCTTACGGAGACCCAGTACTTC. The encoded protein is CAWGDLTETQYF.

V and J are TRBV19 and TRBJ2-1, with D unclear. V was trimmed by 5 bases and J by 9 bases, leaving 20 bases between them. The CDR3 consists of 15 residues. Germline CDR1 reads LNHDA; CDR2 reads SQIVND (reference sequence). The CDR3 sequence is CASSPPGPKYVEQFF. The CDR3 DNA sequence: TGTGCCAGTAGTCCACCCGGGCCCAAGTATGTTGAGCAGTTCTTC.

This chain links TRBV29-1 with TRBJ2-3; 9 positions match TRBD2. Germline V gene data show CDR1 as SQVTM and CDR2 as ANQGSEA. The J segment lost 1 base and the V segment lost 0 bases, leaving 5 bases of the junction unmatched. This CDR3 comprises 16 residues. The CDR3 DNA reads TGCAGCGTTGAAGATACGACTAGCGGCCGCACAGATACGCAGTATTTT. It codes for CSVEDTTSGRTDTQYF.

The chain recombines TRBV2 with TRBJ2-7; tentative D call: TRBD1 (5 bases). Germline values: CDR1 SNHLY, CDR2 FYNNEI. Trimming shortened V by 3 bases and J by 5 bases, and 14 bases separated the two germline ends. The CDR3 runs to 14 residues. CDR3 in amino acids: CASSDGAGYDEQYF. CDR3 bases: TGTGCCAGCAGTGATGGGGCAGGGTATGACGAGCAGTACTTC. The complete variable domain, with remaining parts taken from reference TRBV2 and TRBJ2-7, reads EPEVTQTPSHQVTQMGQEVILRCVPISNHLYFYWYRQILGQKVEFLVSFYNNEISEKSEIFDDQFSVERPDGSNFTLKIRSTKLEDSAMYFCASSDGAGYDEQYFGPGTRLTVT.

The V call is TRBV9, the J call TRBJ1-1; a weak D match, TRBD1 (6 bases). V lost 0 bases and J lost 2, with 8 bases in between. The CDR3 contains 14 residues. Germline V gene lookup returns CDR1 SGDLS and CDR2 YYNGEE. CDR3 amino acids: CASSVVGTNTEAFF. The CDR3 DNA is TGTGCCAGCAGCGTAGTTGGGACAAACACTGAAGCTTTCTTT. Full variable domain (rest looked up from reference TRBV9 and TRBJ1-1): DSGVTQTPKHLITATGQRVTLRCSPRSGDLSVYWYQQSLDQGLQFLIQYYNGEERAKGNILERFSAQQFPDLHSELNLSSLELGDSALYFCASSVVGTNTEAFFGQGTRLTVV.

The rearrangement links TRBV9 to TRBJ2-7, with D hard to call. This CDR3 spans 14 amino acids. The V gene lost 4 bases and the J gene lost 1 base, with 12 bases spanning the gap. Germline CDR1 reads SGDLS; CDR2 reads YYNGEE. CDR3 residues: CASSLGRGSYEQYF. The CDR3 coding sequence is TGTGCCAGCAGCCTCGGACGAGGATCCTACGAGCAGTACTTC.

This rearrangement joins TRBV14 to TRBJ2-1; 13 bases are a match to TRBD2. The V gene end was trimmed by 4 bases and the J gene end by 3 bases; junction bases not matched to a gene: 3. CDR1 is SGHDN and CDR2 is FVKESK in the germline V gene. This CDR3 has 16 residues. CDR3 sequence (DNA): TGTGCCAGCAGCCCGCGACTAGCGGGAGGCTACAATGAGCAGTTCTTC. Amino acids: CASSPRLAGGYNEQFF.

The CDR3 DNA sequence: TGCGCCAGCATTGGGGTAGCCAAAAACATTCAGTACTTC. It translates to CASIGVAKNIQYF. The V gene is TRBV4-3, the J gene TRBJ2-4; D is undetermined. CDR1 and CDR2 (germline): LGHNA, YSLEER. The germline V and J ends were trimmed by 7 bases and 0 bases, with 7 bases remaining between them. The CDR3 spans 13 residues.

The CDR3 DNA follows: TGCGCCAGCAGCTTGGCCCCAGGGGGGGTATACGAGCAGTACTTC. Encoded protein: CASSLAPGGVYEQYF. This rearrangement joins TRBV5-1 to TRBJ2-7, with D perhaps assigned TRBD1 or TRBD2 (7 bases each). Germline-derived CDR1 and CDR2 are SGHRS and YFSETQ. This CDR3 region has 15 residues. Trimming removed 0 bases from V and 4 bases from J, with 14 bases in between.

The V call is TRBV4-3, the J call TRBJ1-1, with unresolved D. V was pared by 0 bases and J by 1 base, with 9 bases between. The CDR3 has 15 residues. Germline V gene lookup returns CDR1 LGHNA and CDR2 YSLEER. CDR3 loop: CASSQDYRRNTEAFF. DNA of the CDR3: TGCGCCAGCAGCCAAGATTATCGCAGGAACACTGAAGCTTTCTTT.

Comment on this clone: At the DNA level, this CDR3 is encoded by other sequences in the same sample as well. The chain links TRBV27 to TRBJ2-7, with D hard to call. Between the trimmed V and J ends, which lost 4 bases and 5 bases, there was a span of 6 bases. Germline lookup yields CDR1 MNHEY and CDR2 SMNVEV (reference sequence). The CDR3 loop spans 11 amino acids. The CDR3 DNA reads TGTGCCAGCAGTTCTCTACACGAGCAGTACTTC. Translating it yields CASSSLHEQYF.

DNA of the CDR3: TGCAGCGTTGAAGATCGGGGCAGAGACAATGAGCAGTTCTTC. It is translated as CSVEDRGRDNEQFF. This chain links TRBV29-1 with TRBJ2-1, with D perhaps assigned TRBD1 or TRBD2 (5 bases each). The V gene's germline CDR1 is SQVTM and CDR2 ANQGSEA. V was cut by 0 bases and J by 5 bases, with 11 bases left in between. This CDR3 has 14 amino acids.

The genes are TRBV27 and TRBJ2-7; 8 nucleotides align to TRBD1. The V segment lost 4 bases and the J segment 6 bases; nucleotides outside the gene matches: 2. This CDR3 spans 12 amino acids. CDR1 is MNHEY, CDR2 SMNVEV, per germline (reference sequence). The CDR3 spells CASSSTGGEQYF. The CDR3 DNA sequence: TGTGCCAGCAGTTCTACAGGGGGCGAGCAGTACTTC.

The gene calls are TRBV7-9 and TRBJ1-5; 9 nucleotides align to TRBD1. V was pared by 5 bases and J by 7 bases, with 15 bases of the junction left unmatched. The germline gives CDR1 SEHNR, CDR2 FQNEAQ (reference sequence). The CDR3 is 17 amino acids. The CDR3 DNA follows: TGTGCCAGCAGCGGTAGCGGAACACAGGGGGCTGGACAGCCCCAGCATTTT. The encoded protein is CASSGSGTQGAGQPQHF.